This is a list of T cell receptor beta chains from one sample in a study of T cell repertoires in cytomegalovirus infection. A single record per CDR3 protein comes from TCRdb applying MiXCR to the reads. The sample lists a few hundred thousand distinct CDR3 sequences, about 17% occurring once. Specimen: CD8+ T cells from PBMCs. The receptors originated from a human donor in good health (CMV status not recorded). Some clones in this sample may be carry-over from other donors' samples. Each CDR3 is given with its conserved first and last residue. D genes are given only for firm matches. Clone size appears in some rows only: once, few, many, or a class for an expanded clone.

clone_size,v_call,cdr3_length,d_call,j_call,cdr3_nt,cdr3_aa
.,TRBV20-1,16,TRBD2,TRBJ2-1,TGCAGTGCTAGGGGAGAACTAGCGGGGGGGTTCAATGAGCAGTTCTTC,CSARGELAGGFNEQFF
many,TRBV5-6,14,.,TRBJ2-7,TGTGCCAGCAGCTTGGGGGGGGTCTCCTACGAGCAGTACTTC,CASSLGGVSYEQYF
few,TRBV11-2,15,TRBD1,TRBJ2-4,TGTGCCAGCAGCCGACAGGGGGTGACCAAAAACATTCAGTACTTC,CASSRQGVTKNIQYF
.,TRBV6-8,13,.,TRBJ2-3,TGTGCCAGCAGCCCCGTGTTGGGAGATACGCAGTATTTT,CASSPVLGDTQYF
many,TRBV4-3,17,.,TRBJ1-2,TGCGCCAGCAGCCAAGATCGCGGGTACAGTGACCCCTATGGCTACACCTTC,CASSQDRGYSDPYGYTF
.,TRBV6-2/TRBV6-3,13,.,TRBJ1-2,TGTGCCAGCAGTCCGCTACCTAACTATGGCTACACCTTC,CASSPLPNYGYTF
many,TRBV7-6,15,TRBD1,TRBJ1-1,TGTGCCAGCAGCAACGGACAGGGGTTGAACACTGAAGCTTTCTTT,CASSNGQGLNTEAFF
.,TRBV9,15,.,TRBJ1-1,TGTGCCAGCAGCGTAGAAGTGGGCCCGAACACTGAAGCTTTCTTT,CASSVEVGPNTEAFF
.,TRBV9,15,.,TRBJ1-2,TGTGCCAGCAGCGTAGTATATGACGGCGGAGGGGGCTACACCTTC,CASSVVYDGGGGYTF
few,TRBV18,16,.,TRBJ2-1,TGTGCCAGCTCACTCAGAGGGGACTCTGTATACAATGAGCAGTTCTTC,CASSLRGDSVYNEQFF
many,TRBV6-6,15,.,TRBJ1-5,TGTGCCAGCAGTTACTCGCGGCATAGCAATCAGCCCCAGCATTTT,CASSYSRHSNQPQHF
.,TRBV29-1,13,.,TRBJ2-2,TGCAGCGTTGCAGACAGTTCCACCGGGGAGCTGTTTTTT,CSVADSSTGELFF
.,TRBV6-6,16,.,TRBJ2-7,TGTGCCAGCAGTGACCAAGACGTAAGTTCATCCTACGAGCAGTACTTC,CASSDQDVSSSYEQYF
.,TRBV4-3,19,TRBD1,TRBJ1-6,TGCGCCAGCAGCCAAGCCCAGGACAGGGTATCTACCATTAATTCACCCCTCCTCTTT,CASSQAQDRVSTINSPLLF
many,TRBV27,14,.,TRBJ1-1,TGTGCCAGCAGTTTATATCGGGCCACCACTGAAGCTTTCTTT,CASSLYRATTEAFF
many,TRBV11-2,17,TRBD2,TRBJ2-1,TGTGCCAGCAGCTTAGATAGTATACTAGCGTCATACAATGAGCAGTTCTTC,CASSLDSILASYNEQFF
few,TRBV15,17,TRBD2,TRBJ2-5,TGTGCCACCAGCAGAGTGACTAGCGGGGGTCACCAAGAGACCCAGTACTTC,CATSRVTSGGHQETQYF
many,TRBV2,13,.,TRBJ1-2,TGTGCCAGCAGTGACAGGGAAACCTATGGCTACACCTTC,CASSDRETYGYTF
many,TRBV7-8,18,TRBD2,TRBJ2-6,TGTGCCAGCAGCTTAGTGGGGGGGGGTACCTCCGGGGCCAACGTCCTGACTTTC,CASSLVGGGTSGANVLTF
few,TRBV28,17,TRBD1,TRBJ2-6,TGTGCCAGCAGTGACCTGGGGACAGGGGCTGGGGCCAACGTCCTGACTTTC,CASSDLGTGAGANVLTF
few,TRBV6-6,15,.,TRBJ2-1,TGTGCCAGCAGTTCGGCGGGGGCCACCTACAATGAGCAGTTCTTC,CASSSAGATYNEQFF
many,TRBV7-2,20,TRBD2,TRBJ2-3,TGTGCCAGCAGCTTAGGGGGGCCAGGGGAAGCGGGGGGGCCTCTAGATACGCAGTATTTT,CASSLGGPGEAGGPLDTQYF
.,TRBV28,16,TRBD1,TRBJ2-2,TGTGCCAGCAGTCCAACAGGGGGAAGTTTGACCGGGGAGCTGTTTTTT,CASSPTGGSLTGELFF
few,TRBV5-1,12,.,TRBJ2-5,TGCGCCAGCAGCTTGATGGGAGAGACCCAGTACTTC,CASSLMGETQYF
many,TRBV6-5,14,.,TRBJ2-7,TGTGCCAGCAGTTACTCCTCAGGGCCGGGCGAGCAGTACTTC,CASSYSSGPGEQYF
few,TRBV3-1,15,.,TRBJ2-5,TGTGCCAGCAGCCAAGCGGGGCTTTATTATGAGACCCAGTACTTC,CASSQAGLYYETQYF
many,TRBV6-6,16,TRBD1,TRBJ1-1,TGTGCCAGCAGTTACCAGATTGACAGGGAGGACACTGAAGCTTTCTTT,CASSYQIDREDTEAFF
.,TRBV4-1,15,.,TRBJ1-1,TGCGCCAGCAGCCAAGAATCCGGGGCATGGACTGAAGCTTTCTTT,CASSQESGAWTEAFF
.,TRBV7-9,16,TRBD2,TRBJ2-1,TGTGCCAGCAGCGGGGAGCGGGGGGCCTCCTACAATGAGCAGTTCTTC,CASSGERGASYNEQFF
many,TRBV7-6,15,.,TRBJ2-1,TGTGCCAGCAGCTTAGGGGAGGATGGGATTGGTGGGCAGTTCTTC,CASSLGEDGIGGQFF
few,TRBV28,11,.,TRBJ2-2,TGTGCCAGTAGAGGTACCGGGGAGCTGTTTTTT,CASRGTGELFF
few,TRBV2,12,.,TRBJ2-1,TGTGCCAGCAGAGAGGGGGATAATGAGCAGTTCTTC,CASREGDNEQFF
many,TRBV6-4,13,.,TRBJ2-3,TGTGCCAGCAGCGACTCCGCAGGTCGTACGCAGTATTTT,CASSDSAGRTQYF
.,TRBV20-1,10,.,TRBJ1-2,TGCAGTGCGGACCTATATGGCTACACCTTC,CSADLYGYTF
few,TRBV5-6,16,.,TRBJ1-6,TGTGCCAGCAGCATGTCACCGGGGGGATTTGATTCACCCCTCCACTTT,CASSMSPGGFDSPLHF
few,TRBV29-1,17,TRBD2,TRBJ2-5,TGCAGCGTTGAAGACCCAACGGGAGGTGGGCCCTTCGAGACCCAGTACTTC,CSVEDPTGGGPFETQYF
many,TRBV7-6,14,.,TRBJ1-3,TGTGCCAGCAGCTTCACCGGCCCGAGTGACACCATATATTTT,CASSFTGPSDTIYF
few,TRBV6-5,15,.,TRBJ1-5,TGTGCCAGCAGTTACTCCGGGGAGAGGAATCAGCCCCAGCATTTT,CASSYSGERNQPQHF
.,TRBV12-3/TRBV12-4,16,.,TRBJ2-2,TGTGCCAGCAGTTTTGGGGCTAGTGGACGTGGCGGGGAGCTGTTTTTT,CASSFGASGRGGELFF
.,TRBV28,15,.,TRBJ2-7,TGTGCCAGCAGTTTGCATTGGAACAGGGAGGACGAGCAGTACTTC,CASSLHWNREDEQYF
many,TRBV20-1,15,.,TRBJ2-5,TGCAGTGCTAGCCTTGGAGGGGCGGGTGGGGAGACCCAGTACTTC,CSASLGGAGGETQYF
few,TRBV3-1,14,TRBD1,TRBJ1-5,TGTGCCAGCAGCCAAGCGGACAGGACCCAGCCCCAGCATTTT,CASSQADRTQPQHF
few,TRBV5-1,17,TRBD2,TRBJ2-3,TGCGCCAGCAGCTTGGAACTAGCGGGGCCTAGCACAGATACGCAGTATTTT,CASSLELAGPSTDTQYF
.,TRBV7-9,13,.,TRBJ2-1,TGTGCCAGCAGCCCCCCGAGGGCCCATGAGCAGTTCTTC,CASSPPRAHEQFF
.,TRBV2,15,TRBD1,TRBJ1-2,TGTGCCAGCGCCGATCAGGGGGCGTCAAACTATGGCTACACCTTC,CASADQGASNYGYTF
few,TRBV5-6,14,.,TRBJ2-7,TGTGCCAGCAGCTTGGGGATAACAGTCCACGAGCAGTACTTC,CASSLGITVHEQYF
few,TRBV10-3,15,.,TRBJ2-1,TGTGCCATCAGCCCAGATGGTAGTGGTTACAATGAGCAGTTCTTC,CAISPDGSGYNEQFF
few,TRBV20-1,13,.,TRBJ2-2,TGCAGTGCTAGCGGGAGTTTGAACGGGGAGCTGTTTTTT,CSASGSLNGELFF
.,TRBV29-1,13,TRBD1,TRBJ2-7,TGCAGCGTGTCCGGGACAGGGAGCTACGAGCAGTACTTC,CSVSGTGSYEQYF
few,TRBV28,12,.,TRBJ1-2,TGTGCCTCCCTAAGGGGAGGAGGAGGCTACACCTTC,CASLRGGGGYTF
.,TRBV4-2,15,.,TRBJ1-1,TGTGCCAGCAGCCAAGGGACCCAGACGAACACTGAAGCTTTCTTT,CASSQGTQTNTEAFF
.,TRBV4-3,14,.,TRBJ2-7,TGCGCCAGCAGCCAAGATAGGGAGGCGGGCGAGCAGTACTTC,CASSQDREAGEQYF
.,TRBV2,13,.,TRBJ1-6,TGTGCCAGCAGCAGGGCCCAGAATTCACCCCTCCACTTT,CASSRAQNSPLHF
.,TRBV20-1,15,TRBD2,TRBJ2-1,TGCAGTGCTAGAGATTGGCGCGGGGGGGACAATGAGCAGTTCTTC,CSARDWRGGDNEQFF
many,TRBV6-2/TRBV6-3,17,.,TRBJ2-7,TGTGCCAGCAAATTCACCGAAGAAATGGGGGATGGAGGCGAGCAGTACTTC,CASKFTEEMGDGGEQYF